This T cell receptor beta chain came from a study of PD-1 blockade in classical Hodgkin lymphoma. Study-wide points: The origin of the repertoire differences remains undefined, with disease activity or prior therapy as possible causes.

Sequencing was performed with immunoSEQ multiplex PCR; in TCRdb, only in-frame clones are kept and a portion is missing. The sample consists of 6,500 to 9,500 clones, approximately 80% of them appearing once. Time point meaning: cycle 4 day 1 (C4D1), after more than 5 weeks of nivolumab. Each patient relapsed following autologous stem cell transplantation, and prior brentuximab vedotin exposure differed. Researchers pulled CD8+ T cells out of thawed PBMCs using magnetic negative selection. Only a few counts were recorded for this clone. The antigen is not known. CDR1 SGHDT and CDR2 YYEEEE come from the germline V gene. CDR3 length equals 16 residues. Trimming stripped 0 bases from V and 5 bases from J, with 17 bases between.

This material consisted of CD8+ T cells from blood, taken before the fourth cycle of nivolumab. The chain employs TRBV5-6 and TRBJ1-2, with D hard to call. This TCR derives from a human donor with classical Hodgkin lymphoma. CDR3 DNA: TGTGCCAGCAGCTTGGCCGGCAGGCCTTTCCTGTATGGCTACACCTTC. Amino acid sequence: CASSLAGRPFLYGYTF.